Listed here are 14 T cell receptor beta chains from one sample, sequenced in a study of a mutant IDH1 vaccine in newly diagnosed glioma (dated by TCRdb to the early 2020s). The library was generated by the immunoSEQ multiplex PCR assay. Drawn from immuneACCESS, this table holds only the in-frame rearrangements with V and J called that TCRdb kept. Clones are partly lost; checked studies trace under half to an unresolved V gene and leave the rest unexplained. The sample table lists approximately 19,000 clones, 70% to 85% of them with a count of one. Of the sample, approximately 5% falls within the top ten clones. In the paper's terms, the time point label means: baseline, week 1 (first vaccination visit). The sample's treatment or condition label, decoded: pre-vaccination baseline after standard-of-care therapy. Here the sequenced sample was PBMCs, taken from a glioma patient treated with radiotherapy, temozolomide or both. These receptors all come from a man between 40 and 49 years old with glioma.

CDR3 coding DNA: TGTGCCAGCAGCCAGCTTGCGGACTACTATGGCTACACCTTC. Amino acid sequence: CASSQLADYYGYTF. This sequence joins TRBV14 and TRBJ1-2; D is unclear. Germline CDR1 is SGHDN and CDR2 is FVKESK. The V end lost 3 bases, the J end lost 3 bases, and 11 bases lay between the germline ends. The CDR3 loop spans 14 amino acids. The full variable domain, in which reference TRBV14 and TRBJ1-2 provide the parts outside the CDR3, is EAGVTQFPSHSVIEKGQTVTLRCDPISGHDNLYWYRRVMGKEIKFLLHFVKESKQDESGMPNNRFLAERTGGTYSTLKVQPAELEDSGVYFCASSQLADYYGYTFGSGTRLTVV.

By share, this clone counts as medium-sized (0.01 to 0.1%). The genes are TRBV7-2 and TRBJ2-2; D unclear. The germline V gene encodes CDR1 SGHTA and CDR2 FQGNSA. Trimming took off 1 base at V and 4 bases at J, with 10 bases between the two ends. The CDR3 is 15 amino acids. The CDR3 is CASSLVRQSTGELFF. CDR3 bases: TGTGCCAGCAGCTTAGTTCGTCAGAGCACCGGGGAGCTGTTTTTT.

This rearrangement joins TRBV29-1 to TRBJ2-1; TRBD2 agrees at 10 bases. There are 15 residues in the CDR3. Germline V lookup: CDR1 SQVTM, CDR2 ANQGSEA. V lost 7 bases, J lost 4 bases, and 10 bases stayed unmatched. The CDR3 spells CSASYGSGGYNEQFF. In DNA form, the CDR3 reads TGCAGCGCCAGCTACGGTAGCGGGGGGTACAATGAGCAGTTCTTC.

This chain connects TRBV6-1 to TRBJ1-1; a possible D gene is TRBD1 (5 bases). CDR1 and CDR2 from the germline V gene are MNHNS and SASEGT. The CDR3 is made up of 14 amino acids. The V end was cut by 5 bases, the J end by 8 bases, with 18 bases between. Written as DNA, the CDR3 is TGTGCCAGCAGTCTCCTCCAGGGTACCAACGAAGCTTTCTTT. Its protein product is CASSLLQGTNEAFF.

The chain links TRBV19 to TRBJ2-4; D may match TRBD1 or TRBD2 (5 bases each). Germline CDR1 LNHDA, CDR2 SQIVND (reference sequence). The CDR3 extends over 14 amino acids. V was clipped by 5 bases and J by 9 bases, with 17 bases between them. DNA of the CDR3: TGTGCCAGTAGTGTGGGGGACGATTGGTTCATTCAGTACTTC. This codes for CASSVGDDWFIQYF.

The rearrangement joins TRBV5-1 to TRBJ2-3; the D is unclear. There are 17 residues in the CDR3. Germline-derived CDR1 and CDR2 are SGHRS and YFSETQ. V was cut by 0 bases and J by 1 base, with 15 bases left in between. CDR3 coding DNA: TGCGCCAGCAGCTTGGGCCCTACTACAACCGGCACAGATACGCAGTATTTT. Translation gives CASSLGPTTTGTDTQYF.

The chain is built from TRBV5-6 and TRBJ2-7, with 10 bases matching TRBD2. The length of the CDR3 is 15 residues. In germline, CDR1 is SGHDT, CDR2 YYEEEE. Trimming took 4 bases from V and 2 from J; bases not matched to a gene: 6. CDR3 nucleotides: TGTGCCAGCAGCCGAAGGACTAGCGGTACCTACGAGCAGTACTTC. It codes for CASSRRTSGTYEQYF. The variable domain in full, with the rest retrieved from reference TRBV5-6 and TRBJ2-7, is DAGVTQSPTHLIKTRGQQVTLRCSPKSGHDTVSWYQQALGQGPQFIFQYYEEEERQRGNFPDRFSGHQFPNYSSELNVNALLLGDSALYLCASSRRTSGTYEQYFGPGTRLTVT.

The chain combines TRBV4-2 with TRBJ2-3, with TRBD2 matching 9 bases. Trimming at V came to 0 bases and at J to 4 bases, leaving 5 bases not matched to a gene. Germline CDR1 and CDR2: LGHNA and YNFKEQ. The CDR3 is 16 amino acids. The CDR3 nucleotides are TGTGCCAGCAGCCAAGATCAGGCGGGGGGGTCAGATACGCAGTATTTT. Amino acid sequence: CASSQDQAGGSDTQYF.

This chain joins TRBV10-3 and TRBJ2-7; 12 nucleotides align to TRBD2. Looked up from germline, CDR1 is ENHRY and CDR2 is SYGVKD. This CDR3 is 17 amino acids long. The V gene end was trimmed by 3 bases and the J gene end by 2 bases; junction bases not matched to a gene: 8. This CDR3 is CAISDPGLAGIPYEQYF. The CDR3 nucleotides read TGTGCCATCAGTGACCCCGGACTAGCGGGGATCCCCTACGAGCAGTACTTC.

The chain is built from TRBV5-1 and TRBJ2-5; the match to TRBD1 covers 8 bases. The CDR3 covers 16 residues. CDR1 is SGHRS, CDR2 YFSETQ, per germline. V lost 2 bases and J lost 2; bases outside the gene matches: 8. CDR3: CASSFAGGAPQETQYF. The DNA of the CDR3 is TGCGCCAGCAGCTTCGCAGGGGGCGCACCTCAAGAGACCCAGTACTTC. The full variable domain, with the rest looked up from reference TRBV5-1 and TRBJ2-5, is KAGVTQTPRYLIKTRGQQVTLSCSPISGHRSVSWYQQTPGQGLQFLFEYFSETQRNKGNFPGRFSGRQFSNSRSEMNVSTLELGDSALYLCASSFAGGAPQETQYFGPGTRLLVL.

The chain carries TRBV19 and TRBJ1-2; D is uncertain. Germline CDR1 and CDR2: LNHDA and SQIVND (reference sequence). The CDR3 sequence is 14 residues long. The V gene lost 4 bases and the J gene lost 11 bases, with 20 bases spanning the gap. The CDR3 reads CASSRAPPLAGYTF. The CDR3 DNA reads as TGTGCCAGTAGTAGGGCCCCCCCCCTGGCGGGATACACCTTC.

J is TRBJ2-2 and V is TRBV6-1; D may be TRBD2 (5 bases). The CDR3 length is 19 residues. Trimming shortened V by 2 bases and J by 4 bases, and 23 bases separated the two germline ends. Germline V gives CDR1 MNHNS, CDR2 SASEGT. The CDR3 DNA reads TGTGCCAGCAGTGAACTCTGGACGGACCTCACCGGAGGCACCGGGGAGCTGTTTTTT. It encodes CASSELWTDLTGGTGELFF.

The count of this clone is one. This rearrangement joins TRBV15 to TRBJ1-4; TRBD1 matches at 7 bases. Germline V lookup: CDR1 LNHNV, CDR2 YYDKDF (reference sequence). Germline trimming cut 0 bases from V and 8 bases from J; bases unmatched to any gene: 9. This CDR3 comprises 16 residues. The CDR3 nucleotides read TGTGCCACCAGCAGAGATCGGGCAGGGGGAGACGAAAAACTGTTTTTT. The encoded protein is CATSRDRAGGDEKLFF.

Written as DNA, the CDR3 is TGTGCCAGCAGGGGACAGGGGGCCTACGAGCAGTACGTC. Its translation is CASRGQGAYEQYV. The rearrangement uses TRBV2 and TRBJ2-7; the match to TRBD1 covers 11 bases. Looked up from germline, CDR1 is SNHLY and CDR2 is FYNNEI. This CDR3 is built from 13 residues. Losses at the gene ends were 6 bases for V and 2 bases for J; bases not matched to a gene: 0.